This T cell receptor beta chain comes out of a study of blood T cell repertoires in COVID-19. Looking at the study overall: Acute-phase and convalescent COVID-19 samples originated in the United States, Italy and Spain. Sample material is recorded as cDNA or gDNA derived from T cells, B-cell-depleted T cells, or PBMCs.

Original methodology: Estimation of nucleated cell counts relied on the amplification of reference gene primers. Produced via immunoSEQ multiplex PCR; TCRdb's table is partial and in-frame only. V, J and clone size derive from that table, while D and trimming were established from the DNA sequence. The sample contains 40,000 to 65,000 clones, 86% of which appear only once. The TCR comes from a man between 65 and 85 years old with active COVID-19. What was sequenced was peripheral blood.

As DNA, the CDR3 is TGCGCCAGCAGCTTACTCGGGGGGGAAGAGACCCAGTACTTC. Its protein is CASSLLGGEETQYF. The chain is built from TRBV5-1 and TRBJ2-5, with TRBD2 identical over 8 bases. The V gene's germline CDR1 is SGHRS and CDR2 YFSETQ. This CDR3 contains 14 residues. The ends lost 2 bases at V and 3 bases at J; junction bases unmatched: 3.